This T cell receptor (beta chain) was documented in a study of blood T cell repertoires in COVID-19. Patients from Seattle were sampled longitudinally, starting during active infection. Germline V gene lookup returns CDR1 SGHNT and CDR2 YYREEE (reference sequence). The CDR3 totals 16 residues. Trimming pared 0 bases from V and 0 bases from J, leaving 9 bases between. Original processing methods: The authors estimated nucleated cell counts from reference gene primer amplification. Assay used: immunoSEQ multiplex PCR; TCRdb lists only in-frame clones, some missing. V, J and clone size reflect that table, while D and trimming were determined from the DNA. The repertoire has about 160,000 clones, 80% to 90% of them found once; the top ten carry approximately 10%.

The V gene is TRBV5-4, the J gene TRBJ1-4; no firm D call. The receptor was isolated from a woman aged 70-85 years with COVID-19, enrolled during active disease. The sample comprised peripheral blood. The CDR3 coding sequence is TGTGCCAGCAGCTTGGCGGGGAGGGCAACTAATGAAAAACTGTTTTTT. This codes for CASSLAGRATNEKLFF.